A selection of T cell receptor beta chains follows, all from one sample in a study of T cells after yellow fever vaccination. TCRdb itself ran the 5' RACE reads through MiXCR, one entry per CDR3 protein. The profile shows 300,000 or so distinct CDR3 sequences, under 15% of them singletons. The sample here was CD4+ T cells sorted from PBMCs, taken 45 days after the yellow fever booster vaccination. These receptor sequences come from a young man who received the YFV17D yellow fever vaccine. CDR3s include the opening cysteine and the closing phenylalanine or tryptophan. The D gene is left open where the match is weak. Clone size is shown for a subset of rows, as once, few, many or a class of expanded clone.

cdr3_nt: TGTGCCAGCAGCCCGAGGGGAAAATACACTGAAGCTTTCTTT
cdr3_aa: CASSPRGKYTEAFF
clone_size: few
d_call: -
v_call: TRBV7-2
j_call: TRBJ1-1

cdr3_nt: TGTGCCAGCAGTGAACCCCTGAGAGAGACCCAGTACTTC
cdr3_aa: CASSEPLRETQYF
clone_size: -
d_call: -
v_call: TRBV25-1
j_call: TRBJ2-5

cdr3_nt: TGTGCCAGCAGCCCGGGACTAGCTCTGGGAGGGGGCACAGATACGCAGTATTTT
cdr3_aa: CASSPGLALGGGTDTQYF
clone_size: few
d_call: TRBD2
v_call: TRBV7-8
j_call: TRBJ2-3

cdr3_nt: TGTGCCAGCTCACCCGGGACAGGGACGAGATACGGGGCCAACGTCCTGACTTTC
cdr3_aa: CASSPGTGTRYGANVLTF
clone_size: few
d_call: TRBD1
v_call: TRBV18
j_call: TRBJ2-6

cdr3_nt: TGTGCCAGCAGCCGCGACCCCACAGATACGCAGTATTTT
cdr3_aa: CASSRDPTDTQYF
clone_size: few
d_call: -
v_call: TRBV12-3/TRBV12-4
j_call: TRBJ2-3

cdr3_nt: TGTGCCAGCAGTTCCTCCACCGGAGGGGTTGAAAAACTGTTTTTT
cdr3_aa: CASSSSTGGVEKLFF
clone_size: few
d_call: -
v_call: TRBV12-3/TRBV12-4
j_call: TRBJ1-4

cdr3_nt: TGCAGTGCTTGTAGACAGGCGAACACCGGGGAGCTGTTTTTT
cdr3_aa: CSACRQANTGELFF
clone_size: few
d_call: -
v_call: TRBV20-1
j_call: TRBJ2-2

cdr3_nt: TGTGCCACCAGCAGAGATTCCCAGGGCTACGAGCAGTACTTC
cdr3_aa: CATSRDSQGYEQYF
clone_size: -
d_call: -
v_call: TRBV15
j_call: TRBJ2-7

cdr3_nt: TGTGCCAGCAGTACCCCCCCGGGACGCCACATGAACACTGAAGCTTTCTTT
cdr3_aa: CASSTPPGRHMNTEAFF
clone_size: -
d_call: -
v_call: TRBV2
j_call: TRBJ1-1

cdr3_nt: TGTGCCAGCAGCGTACAGGGGAACGGGGGCACAGATACGCAGTATTTT
cdr3_aa: CASSVQGNGGTDTQYF
clone_size: few
d_call: -
v_call: TRBV9
j_call: TRBJ2-3

cdr3_nt: TGTGCCAGCCGACGAGGCAGTACGCAGTATTTT
cdr3_aa: CASRRGSTQYF
clone_size: few
d_call: -
v_call: TRBV6-2/TRBV6-3
j_call: TRBJ2-3

cdr3_nt: TGTGCCAGCAGCCAATGGGGAGACGCCTTCTCCTACAATGAGCAGTTCTTC
cdr3_aa: CASSQWGDAFSYNEQFF
clone_size: few
d_call: -
v_call: TRBV3-1
j_call: TRBJ2-1

cdr3_nt: TGCAGCGTTGTTGTCAGGGAAGAAAAACTGTTTTTT
cdr3_aa: CSVVVREEKLFF
clone_size: few
d_call: -
v_call: TRBV29-1
j_call: TRBJ1-4

cdr3_nt: TGCGCCAGCAGCCAAGTCGTTAGCGGGAGGTACGAGCAGTACTTC
cdr3_aa: CASSQVVSGRYEQYF
clone_size: few
d_call: TRBD2
v_call: TRBV4-3
j_call: TRBJ2-7

cdr3_nt: TGTGCCAGCAGCTTGGGTTTCTCCCGTGAGACCCAGTACTTC
cdr3_aa: CASSLGFSRETQYF
clone_size: -
d_call: -
v_call: TRBV7-8
j_call: TRBJ2-5

cdr3_nt: TGCAGTGCTAGCCCCGAACGGGGCGGGGAGCTGTTTTTT
cdr3_aa: CSASPERGGELFF
clone_size: few
d_call: -
v_call: TRBV20-1
j_call: TRBJ2-2

cdr3_nt: TGTGCCACCAGCGGACAGGGACCTAATCAGCCCCAGCATTTT
cdr3_aa: CATSGQGPNQPQHF
clone_size: -
d_call: TRBD1
v_call: TRBV15
j_call: TRBJ1-5

cdr3_nt: TGTGCCAGCAGCGGACAGGGTGAAGCCAAAAACATTCAGTACTTC
cdr3_aa: CASSGQGEAKNIQYF
clone_size: -
d_call: TRBD1
v_call: TRBV5-4
j_call: TRBJ2-4

cdr3_nt: TGTGCCACCTCCGGACTAGCGGGTTACAATGAGCAGTTCTTC
cdr3_aa: CATSGLAGYNEQFF
clone_size: -
d_call: TRBD2
v_call: TRBV6-2/TRBV6-3
j_call: TRBJ2-1

cdr3_nt: TGCGCCAGCAGCTTTCGAAGCACAGATACGCAGTATTTT
cdr3_aa: CASSFRSTDTQYF
clone_size: many
d_call: -
v_call: TRBV5-1
j_call: TRBJ2-3

cdr3_nt: TGTGCCAGCAGGGGGACTAGCTTCGATGAGCAGTTCTTC
cdr3_aa: CASRGTSFDEQFF
clone_size: few
d_call: TRBD2
v_call: TRBV6-1
j_call: TRBJ2-1

cdr3_nt: TGTGCCAGCAGTTTAGTGCAGGGGGCTCGCAATGAGCAGTTCTTC
cdr3_aa: CASSLVQGARNEQFF
clone_size: few
d_call: TRBD1
v_call: TRBV12-3/TRBV12-4
j_call: TRBJ2-1

cdr3_nt: TGTGCCAGCAACTTCCCCCGCGGAGTCTCCTACGAGCAGTACTTC
cdr3_aa: CASNFPRGVSYEQYF
clone_size: -
d_call: -
v_call: TRBV7-9
j_call: TRBJ2-7

cdr3_nt: TGTGCCAGCAGCCTTAGGACTAGCGGGAGGTTCGATACGCAGTATTTT
cdr3_aa: CASSLRTSGRFDTQYF
clone_size: few
d_call: TRBD2
v_call: TRBV27
j_call: TRBJ2-3

cdr3_nt: TGTGCCTGGAGTAAGGGACACATCAATGAGCAGTTCTTC
cdr3_aa: CAWSKGHINEQFF
clone_size: -
d_call: -
v_call: TRBV30
j_call: TRBJ2-1

cdr3_nt: TGTGCCAGCAGTTTATGGGGGGGGGACCGCTCCTACGAGCAGTACTTC
cdr3_aa: CASSLWGGDRSYEQYF
clone_size: -
d_call: TRBD2
v_call: TRBV28
j_call: TRBJ2-7

cdr3_nt: TGTGCCACCACAGGGTCCTACAATGAGCAGTTCTTC
cdr3_aa: CATTGSYNEQFF
clone_size: few
d_call: -
v_call: TRBV6-6
j_call: TRBJ2-1

cdr3_nt: TGCGCCAGCAGCCAGCCTTCAGCGGGAGGGCCTAGAAACTACGAGCAGTACTTC
cdr3_aa: CASSQPSAGGPRNYEQYF
clone_size: few
d_call: TRBD2
v_call: TRBV4-3
j_call: TRBJ2-7

cdr3_nt: TGCAGCTGGCTAGCGGACTCCTACGAGCAGTACTTC
cdr3_aa: CSWLADSYEQYF
clone_size: -
d_call: TRBD2
v_call: TRBV20-1
j_call: TRBJ2-7

cdr3_nt: TGTGCCAGCAGCTTAATGGGGTCCAATGAGCAGTTCTTC
cdr3_aa: CASSLMGSNEQFF
clone_size: few
d_call: -
v_call: TRBV7-9
j_call: TRBJ2-1

cdr3_nt: TGTGCCAGCAGCCTTGACAGGGGTGATCAGCCCCAGCATTTT
cdr3_aa: CASSLDRGDQPQHF
clone_size: -
d_call: TRBD1
v_call: TRBV6-1
j_call: TRBJ1-5

cdr3_nt: TGCAGTGCTAGCGGCGAATTCTCCTACGAGCAGTACTTC
cdr3_aa: CSASGEFSYEQYF
clone_size: few
d_call: -
v_call: TRBV20-1
j_call: TRBJ2-7

cdr3_nt: TGCAGTGCTGAACAGGGGAACGAGCAGTACTTC
cdr3_aa: CSAEQGNEQYF
clone_size: -
d_call: TRBD1
v_call: TRBV20-1
j_call: TRBJ2-7

cdr3_nt: TGTGCCAGCAGCTTTATGGCGGGAGATACAGATACGCAGTATTTT
cdr3_aa: CASSFMAGDTDTQYF
clone_size: few
d_call: TRBD2
v_call: TRBV7-6
j_call: TRBJ2-3

cdr3_nt: TGTGCCAGCAGTTCGGGACGGCCAAGCACAGATACGCAGTATTTT
cdr3_aa: CASSSGRPSTDTQYF
clone_size: -
d_call: -
v_call: TRBV12-3/TRBV12-4
j_call: TRBJ2-3

cdr3_nt: TGCAGTGCTAGAGGGGGAACTAGCGGGAGGACCTACGAGCAGTACTTC
cdr3_aa: CSARGGTSGRTYEQYF
clone_size: -
d_call: TRBD2
v_call: TRBV20-1
j_call: TRBJ2-7

cdr3_nt: TGTGCCAGCTACCAGACAGGGGGGCGACAAGAGACCCAGTACTTC
cdr3_aa: CASYQTGGRQETQYF
clone_size: few
d_call: TRBD1
v_call: TRBV6-1
j_call: TRBJ2-5

cdr3_nt: TGCAGCGGCCGGACAGGGCAAGAGACCCAGTACTTC
cdr3_aa: CSGRTGQETQYF
clone_size: -
d_call: TRBD1
v_call: TRBV29-1
j_call: TRBJ2-5

cdr3_nt: TGCAGTGGACGAGGGAAAGCGGGACCTAATGAGCAGTTCTTC
cdr3_aa: CSGRGKAGPNEQFF
clone_size: few
d_call: TRBD2
v_call: TRBV20-1
j_call: TRBJ2-1

cdr3_nt: TGTGCCAGCTCGGAAGGGAACGGGGAGCTGTTTTTT
cdr3_aa: CASSEGNGELFF
clone_size: -
d_call: -
v_call: TRBV18
j_call: TRBJ2-2

cdr3_nt: TGTGCCAGCTCACCCCTCGCGCCCCCAGATAGCAATGAGCAGTTCTTC
cdr3_aa: CASSPLAPPDSNEQFF
clone_size: -
d_call: -
v_call: TRBV18
j_call: TRBJ2-1

cdr3_nt: TGTGCCAGCAGCCAAGAAGCTGCCCCAAGCCCTGAGCAGTTCTTC
cdr3_aa: CASSQEAAPSPEQFF
clone_size: few
d_call: -
v_call: TRBV4-2
j_call: TRBJ2-1

cdr3_nt: TGTGCCAGCAAGTTTGAGGGATACGAGCAGTACTTC
cdr3_aa: CASKFEGYEQYF
clone_size: -
d_call: -
v_call: TRBV6-6
j_call: TRBJ2-7

cdr3_nt: TGTGCCATCAGTAAGGGTCCTGGACAGCCGAACACTGAAGCTTTCTTT
cdr3_aa: CAISKGPGQPNTEAFF
clone_size: -
d_call: -
v_call: TRBV10-3
j_call: TRBJ1-1

cdr3_nt: TGTGCCGGGACCAGGCCCCCTTACCAAGAGACCCAGTACTTC
cdr3_aa: CAGTRPPYQETQYF
clone_size: few
d_call: -
v_call: TRBV7-8
j_call: TRBJ2-5

cdr3_nt: TGCAGCGTTGATCCGGGTTGGGAGCAGTTCTTC
cdr3_aa: CSVDPGWEQFF
clone_size: -
d_call: -
v_call: TRBV29-1
j_call: TRBJ2-1

cdr3_nt: TGTGCCAGCAGCGTAGTGGGACAGGGCGAGCAGTACTTC
cdr3_aa: CASSVVGQGEQYF
clone_size: -
d_call: TRBD1
v_call: TRBV9
j_call: TRBJ2-7

cdr3_nt: TGTGCCAGCACTGGTGACAGCTCCTACAATGAGCAGTTCTTC
cdr3_aa: CASTGDSSYNEQFF
clone_size: -
d_call: -
v_call: TRBV7-2
j_call: TRBJ2-1

cdr3_nt: TGTGCCAGCAGTTGGGGGTCGTCGATCGCGTACGAGCAGTACTTC
cdr3_aa: CASSWGSSIAYEQYF
clone_size: few
d_call: -
v_call: TRBV27
j_call: TRBJ2-7